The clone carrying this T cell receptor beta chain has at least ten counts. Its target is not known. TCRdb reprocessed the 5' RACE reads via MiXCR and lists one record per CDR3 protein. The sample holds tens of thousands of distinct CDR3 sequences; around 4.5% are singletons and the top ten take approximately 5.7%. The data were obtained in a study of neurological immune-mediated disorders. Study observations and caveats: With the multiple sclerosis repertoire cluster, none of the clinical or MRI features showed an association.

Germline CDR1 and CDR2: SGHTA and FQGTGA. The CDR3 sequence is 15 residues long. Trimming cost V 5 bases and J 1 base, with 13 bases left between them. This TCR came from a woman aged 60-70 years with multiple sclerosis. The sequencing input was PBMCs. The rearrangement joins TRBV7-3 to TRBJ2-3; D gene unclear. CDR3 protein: CASSPPGGGTDTQYF. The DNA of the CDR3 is TGTGCCAGCAGCCCACCCGGTGGAGGCACAGATACGCAGTATTTT.